These 16 T cell receptor beta chains share one sample of origin, sequenced in a study of blood T cell repertoires in COVID-19. Profiling relied on immunoSEQ multiplex PCR, and the TCRdb table lists in-frame clones only, not all of them. The sample yields about 220,000 clones, 82% seen once. Sequenced input: PBMCs or T cells enriched from blood (not recorded which). The receptors were gathered from a woman aged 60 to 75 who had recovered from COVID-19.

This clone occurred once. This chain uses TRBV19 with TRBJ2-1; 11 positions agree with TRBD2. V shed 1 base, J shed 2 bases, and the junction held 7 bases outside the gene matches. The length of the CDR3 is 18 residues. From germline, CDR1 is LNHDA and CDR2 SQIVND (reference sequence). The CDR3 region has the DNA TGTGCCAGTAGTATAGGGACTAGCGGGCGGTCGACCTACAATGAGCAGTTCTTC. It translates to CASSIGTSGRSTYNEQFF.

This chain links TRBV6-5 with TRBJ2-3; 9 bases are shared with TRBD1. With 2 bases clipped from V and 5 bases from J, the junction kept 5 bases outside the gene matches. This CDR3 spans 15 amino acids. Germline assignment: CDR1 MNHEY and CDR2 SVGAGI. CDR3 nucleotides: TGTGCCAGCAGTTACCGGGGACAGGGAATAGATACGCAGTATTTT. Its translation is CASSYRGQGIDTQYF.

The chain uses TRBV4-1 and TRBJ2-2, with D perhaps matching TRBD2 (5 bases). CDR1 and CDR2 (germline): MGHRA, YSYEKL. The CDR3 spans 17 residues. V was trimmed by 6 bases and J by 2 bases, leaving 19 bases between them. Here the CDR3 DNA reads TGCGCCAGCAGAGCCCCGGTGGGAGCAGTCAACACCGGGGAGCTGTTTTTT. It translates to CASRAPVGAVNTGELFF.

The J gene is TRBJ2-6, the V gene TRBV5-4, with D possibly matching TRBD2 (6 bases). Between the trimmed V and J ends, which lost 0 bases and 3 bases, there was a span of 7 bases. The CDR3 has 15 residues. CDR1 and CDR2 from the germline V gene are SGHNT and YYREEE (reference sequence). The CDR3 DNA follows: TGTGCCAGCAGCTTGGGGGGGGATGGGGCCAACGTCCTGACTTTC. It encodes CASSLGGDGANVLTF.

J is TRBJ2-1 and V is TRBV6-5; TRBD1 agrees at 7 bases. This CDR3 comprises 14 residues. From germline, CDR1 is MNHEY and CDR2 SVGAGI. V was clipped by 5 bases and J by 3 bases; unmatched bases: 4. CDR3: CASSLWDSYNEQFF. The CDR3 region has the DNA TGTGCCAGCAGTCTGTGGGACAGCTACAATGAGCAGTTCTTC.

V gene TRBV11-3 combines with J gene TRBJ2-7; TRBD2 is a possible D gene (7 bases). Per the germline V gene, CDR1 is SGHNT and CDR2 is YENEEA. V shed 2 bases and J shed 6 bases, with 14 bases lying between them. The CDR3 length is 14 residues. Here the CDR3 reads CASSLYRGAGEQYF. CDR3 DNA sequence: TGTGCCAGCAGCTTATATCGGGGGGCCGGCGAGCAGTACTTC. Full variable domain (remainder filled in from reference TRBV11-3 and TRBJ2-7): EAGVVQSPRYKIIEKKQPVAFWCNPISGHNTLYWYLQNLGQGPELLIRYENEEAVDDSQLPKDRFSAERLKGVDSTLKIQPAELGDSAVYLCASSLYRGAGEQYFGPGTRLTVT.

This clone was seen a few times. The same CDR3 arises from other DNA sequences in this sample as well. This sequence joins TRBV28 and TRBJ1-1; 9 bases agree with TRBD1. CDR1 is MDHEN and CDR2 is SYDVKM in the germline V gene. There are 12 residues in the CDR3. Unmatched junction bases numbered 1, after V lost 6 bases and J lost 5 bases. CDR3 sequence (DNA): TGTGCCAGCAGGACAGGGGGGACTGAAGCTTTCTTT. Encoded protein: CASRTGGTEAFF.

This clone appeared a single time. The rearrangement links TRBV6-5 to TRBJ1-1; D unclear. The ends were cut back, 6 bases at V and 4 bases at J, with 6 bases in the middle. This CDR3 region has 11 residues. Germline CDR1 and CDR2: MNHEY and SVGAGI. CDR3 sequence: CASRRVTEAFF. The CDR3 coding sequence is TGTGCCAGCAGGAGAGTCACTGAAGCTTTCTTT.

In its sample, this clone was seen once. The chain couples TRBV9 to TRBJ2-5; 7 bases map to TRBD1. The trim removed 0 bases at V and 6 bases at J, leaving 14 bases unmatched. CDR3 size: 17 residues. The germline CDR1 and CDR2 sequences are SGDLS and YYNGEE. As DNA, the CDR3 is TGTGCCAGCAGCGTAGGAGAATATAGGGGACAGAGGAAGACCCAGTACTTC. Translated, it gives CASSVGEYRGQRKTQYF.

The CDR3 DNA reads as TGTGCCAGCAGCCCCGACCTAGCGGGAGGGGATACGCAGTATTTT. Encoded protein: CASSPDLAGGDTQYF. J is TRBJ2-3 and V is TRBV7-9; 12 positions match TRBD2. The length of the CDR3 is 15 residues. The V gene's germline CDR1 is SEHNR and CDR2 FQNEAQ (reference sequence). The V segment lost 5 bases and the J segment 6 bases; nucleotides outside the gene matches: 6.

This chain links TRBV10-1 with TRBJ2-7, with 7 bases that match TRBD2. V was clipped by 6 bases and J by 0 bases; unmatched bases: 11. The CDR3 is made up of 16 amino acids. Germline assignment: CDR1 WNHNN and CDR2 SYGVQD (reference sequence). The CDR3 region has the DNA TGCGCCAGCAGCAAACCGGGACTACCGCTCTCCTACGAGCAGTACTTC. It codes for CASSKPGLPLSYEQYF.

V is TRBV6-2 or TRBV6-3 and J is TRBJ1-1; 7 bases are shared with TRBD1. The germline CDR1 and CDR2 sequences are MNHEY and SVGEGT. V lost 5 bases and J lost 1; bases outside the gene matches: 1. The CDR3 runs 13 residues. The DNA of the CDR3 is TGTGCCAGCAGTCGACAGGGGAACACTGAAGCTTTCTTT. Protein sequence: CASSRQGNTEAFF.

The chain recombines TRBV6-5 with TRBJ1-3; D not resolved. Germline CDR1 and CDR2: MNHEY and SVGAGI. V lost 2 bases, J lost 0 bases, and 8 bases lay in between. The CDR3 totals 15 residues. The CDR3 spells CASSYGGNSGNTIYF. The CDR3 bases are TGTGCCAGCAGTTACGGCGGTAACTCTGGAAACACCATATATTTT.

The CDR3 sequence: CASSLASGGSSYEQYF. CDR3 nucleotide sequence: TGTGCCAGCAGTCTGGCCAGCGGAGGTAGCTCCTACGAGCAGTACTTC. J is TRBJ2-7 and V is TRBV28, with D tentatively TRBD2 (5 bases). From germline, CDR1 is MDHEN and CDR2 SYDVKM. Between the trimmed V and J ends, which lost 5 bases and 0 bases, there was a span of 17 bases. This CDR3 region has 16 residues.

The chain is built from TRBV7-2 and TRBJ1-3; D possibly corresponds to TRBD1 (6 bases). Per the germline V gene, CDR1 is SGHTA and CDR2 is FQGNSA. The V gene lost 5 bases and the J gene lost 2 bases, with 10 bases spanning the gap. This CDR3 is built from 14 residues. The CDR3, as DNA: TGTGCCAGCAGCGCCAGGACAGCTGGAAACACCATATATTTT. The encoded protein is CASSARTAGNTIYF.

In this sample, this clone turned up once. The chain combines TRBV7-6 with TRBJ1-2; 7 bases are shared with TRBD1. V lost 4 bases and J lost 6; bases outside the gene matches: 5. Looked up from germline, CDR1 is SGHVS and CDR2 is FNYEAQ. The CDR3 contains 13 residues. The CDR3 coding sequence is TGTGCCAGCAGCTCAGCAGGGGGTCATGGCTACACCTTC. This sequence encodes CASSSAGGHGYTF.